This is a list of T cell receptor beta chains from one sample in a study of blood T cell repertoires in COVID-19. Clones were sequenced by immunoSEQ multiplex PCR, and TCRdb holds only the in-frame ones, with some missing. The table includes tens of thousands of clones, 75% to 90% detected once. Sequencing was performed on peripheral blood. The receptors were gathered from a man in his fifties with active COVID-19. Each CDR3 is given with its conserved first and last residue. D genes are given only for firm matches. Some rows have no size entry. The others give once, few or many, or a class for an expanded clone.

j_call | clone_size | v_call | d_call | cdr3_aa | cdr3_nt
TRBJ2-3 | . | TRBV4-1 | TRBD2 | CASSQGIWAGGLDTQYF | TGCGCCAGCAGCCAAGGGATCTGGGCGGGGGGTTTAGATACGCAGTATTTT
TRBJ1-4 | . | TRBV20-1 | . | CSASPGVRNEKLFF | TGCAGTGCTAGTCCCGGGGTTCGGAATGAAAAACTGTTTTTT
TRBJ2-5 | . | TRBV18 | . | CASSPTNQETQYF | TGTGCCAGCTCACCTACTAACCAAGAGACCCAGTACTTC
TRBJ1-6 | . | TRBV25-1 | . | CASSAQQDYNSPLHF | TGTGCCAGCAGCGCCCAACAGGACTATAATTCACCCCTCCACTTT
TRBJ2-1 | . | TRBV7-8 | . | CASSLSPFSYNEQFF | TGTGCCAGCAGCTTAAGCCCCTTCTCCTACAATGAGCAGTTCTTC
TRBJ1-2 | . | TRBV5-1 | . | CASSPQGGSNYGYTF | TGCGCCAGCAGCCCACAAGGCGGATCCAACTATGGCTACACCTTC
TRBJ2-1 | . | TRBV7-8 | TRBD1 | CASSFTGTGFLFNEQFF | TGTGCCAGCAGCTTCACCGGGACAGGGTTCTTGTTCAATGAGCAGTTCTTC
TRBJ1-5 | . | TRBV6-5 | TRBD1 | CASGQGGNQPQHF | TGTGCCAGCGGACAGGGAGGCAATCAGCCCCAGCATTTT
TRBJ1-1 | . | TRBV6-6 | . | CASSLPEAEAFF | TGTGCCAGCAGTCTCCCTGAGGCTGAAGCTTTCTTT
TRBJ2-1 | . | TRBV2 | TRBD2 | CASTTTSGYNEQFF | TGTGCCAGCACGACGACTAGCGGATACAATGAGCAGTTCTTC
TRBJ2-6 | . | TRBV5-1 | . | CASSLPGSVSGANVLTF | TGCGCCAGCAGCTTGCCAGGGTCCGTCTCTGGGGCCAACGTCCTGACTTTC
TRBJ1-1 | . | TRBV11-2 | TRBD1 | CASTLDRGDTNTEAFF | TGTGCCAGCACCCTGGACAGGGGAGATACTAACACTGAAGCTTTCTTT
TRBJ2-2 | many | TRBV18 | TRBD2 | CASQREGSNTGELFF | TGTGCCAGCCAACGGGAGGGGTCGAACACCGGGGAGCTGTTTTTT
TRBJ2-7 | . | TRBV3-1/TRBV3-2 | . | CASSDVLGQLGEQYF | TGTGCCAGCAGCGATGTCCTGGGACAACTCGGCGAGCAGTACTTC
TRBJ1-2 | . | TRBV21-1 | . | CASSPSESSGVTYGYTF | TGTGCCAGCAGCCCCAGTGAGAGTTCGGGTGTTACCTATGGCTACACCTTC
TRBJ1-5 | . | TRBV21-1 | . | CASSKFSARQPQHF | TGTGCCAGCAGCAAATTCAGCGCACGGCAGCCCCAGCATTTT
TRBJ2-2 | . | TRBV11-2 | TRBD2 | CASSTPLAGSRGELFF | TGTGCCAGCAGCACCCCACTAGCGGGGTCGCGCGGGGAGCTGTTTTTT
TRBJ2-5 | . | TRBV4-3 | . | CASSQDRGLGTQYF | TGCGCCAGCAGCCAAGATCGCGGGCTGGGGACCCAGTACTTC
TRBJ2-1 | . | TRBV19 | . | CASSMDGGYNEQFF | TGTGCCAGTAGTATGGACGGGGGCTACAATGAGCAGTTCTTC
TRBJ1-1 | . | TRBV6-6 | . | CASSPRASGEAFF | TGTGCCAGCAGCCCCCGGGCCAGCGGTGAAGCTTTCTTT
TRBJ2-1 | once | TRBV7-6 | TRBD2 | CASSFWPGGGLDNEQFF | TGTGCCAGCAGCTTCTGGCCCGGGGGAGGGTTGGACAATGAGCAGTTCTTC
TRBJ2-5 | . | TRBV3-1/TRBV3-2 | . | CASSHWPGYQETQYF | TGTGCCAGCAGCCACTGGCCCGGGTACCAAGAGACCCAGTACTTC
TRBJ2-5 | . | TRBV6-5 | . | CASTLDSPRETQYF | TGTGCCAGCACCCTGGACAGCCCTAGGGAGACCCAGTACTTC
TRBJ2-5 | . | TRBV11-3 | TRBD2 | CASSFSGERETQYF | TGTGCCAGCAGCTTTAGCGGGGAGCGAGAGACCCAGTACTTC
TRBJ1-1 | . | TRBV7-2 | . | CASSAEADTEAFF | TGTGCCAGCAGCGCTGAAGCCGACACTGAAGCTTTCTTT
TRBJ2-5 | . | TRBV6-5 | TRBD1 | CATLRGGAETQYF | TGTGCCACCCTGCGAGGGGGCGCGGAGACCCAGTACTTC
TRBJ2-2 | . | TRBV7-8 | . | CASSLAQGDTGELFF | TGTGCCAGCAGCTTAGCCCAGGGCGACACCGGGGAGCTGTTTTTT
TRBJ1-6 | once | TRBV6-5 | . | CASSYFNNSPLHF | TGTGCCAGCAGTTACTTCAATAATTCACCCCTCCACTTT
TRBJ1-3 | . | TRBV7-9 | . | CASSSPGSGNTIYF | TGTGCCAGCAGCTCCCCCGGGTCGGGAAACACCATATATTTT
TRBJ2-5 | . | TRBV19 | TRBD1 | CASSYRGQETQYF | TGTGCCAGTAGTTACAGGGGGCAAGAGACCCAGTACTTC
TRBJ2-1 | . | TRBV5-1 | . | CASSTGTGDNEQFF | TGCGCCAGCAGCACCGGGACTGGGGACAATGAGCAGTTCTTC
TRBJ2-1 | . | TRBV2 | . | CASSDKVAVNEQFF | TGTGCCAGCAGTGATAAGGTAGCGGTGAATGAGCAGTTCTTC
TRBJ2-7 | . | TRBV5-6 | TRBD2 | CASSSRLAGSYEQYF | TGTGCCAGCAGCTCCAGACTAGCGGGGAGCTACGAGCAGTACTTC
TRBJ2-5 | . | TRBV13 | TRBD2 | CASSFNSGGARETQYF | TGTGCCAGCAGCTTTAATAGCGGGGGGGCCCGAGAGACCCAGTACTTC
TRBJ1-2 | . | TRBV5-6 | . | CASSLVAGEGYTF | TGTGCCAGCAGCTTGGTCGCGGGGGAAGGCTACACCTTC
TRBJ1-5 | . | TRBV7-9 | TRBD1 | CASSLAGGYSNQPQHF | TGTGCCAGCAGCCTAGCAGGGGGCTATAGCAATCAGCCCCAGCATTTT
TRBJ2-1 | . | TRBV5-4 | . | CASSLAGLTSYNEQFF | TGTGCCAGCAGCTTGGCAGGGCTTACATCCTACAATGAGCAGTTCTTC
TRBJ2-7 | . | TRBV6-6 | TRBD1 | CASSPGQGNYEQYF | TGTGCCAGCAGTCCCGGACAGGGTAATTACGAGCAGTACTTC
TRBJ1-5 | . | TRBV12-3/TRBV12-4 | . | CASSQHQREPQHF | TGTGCCAGCAGCCAACATCAGCGTGAGCCCCAGCATTTT
TRBJ1-2 | . | TRBV11-2 | . | CASSPLWAIYGYTF | TGTGCCAGCAGCCCCCTCTGGGCCATTTATGGCTACACCTTC
TRBJ1-3 | . | TRBV9 | . | CASSVGTTPGNTIYF | TGTGCCAGCAGCGTAGGGACAACACCCGGAAACACCATATATTTT
TRBJ1-2 | . | TRBV19 | TRBD1 | CASSLWTGTNYGYTF | TGTGCCAGTAGTCTCTGGACAGGGACTAACTATGGCTACACCTTC
TRBJ2-2 | . | TRBV5-1 | . | CASRLGYGGELFF | TGCGCCAGCAGGCTCGGGTACGGCGGGGAGCTGTTTTTT
TRBJ1-1 | . | TRBV6-5 | . | CASRMGGWTEAFF | TGTGCCAGCAGGATGGGAGGATGGACTGAAGCTTTCTTT
TRBJ2-7 | . | TRBV4-1 | TRBD1 | CASSQTGTVQYEQYF | TGCGCCAGCAGCCAGACCGGGACAGTACAATACGAGCAGTACTTC
TRBJ1-5 | . | TRBV9 | . | CASSVERGMVASRQPQHF | TGTGCCAGCAGCGTAGAAAGGGGGATGGTCGCTAGCCGACAGCCCCAGCATTTT
TRBJ2-3 | few | TRBV30 | TRBD2 | CAWSVSSGATDTQYF | TGTGCCTGGAGTGTATCTAGCGGGGCTACAGATACGCAGTATTTT
TRBJ1-1 | . | TRBV5-4 | TRBD1 | CASRGQGNTEAFF | TGTGCCAGTAGAGGACAGGGGAACACTGAAGCTTTCTTT